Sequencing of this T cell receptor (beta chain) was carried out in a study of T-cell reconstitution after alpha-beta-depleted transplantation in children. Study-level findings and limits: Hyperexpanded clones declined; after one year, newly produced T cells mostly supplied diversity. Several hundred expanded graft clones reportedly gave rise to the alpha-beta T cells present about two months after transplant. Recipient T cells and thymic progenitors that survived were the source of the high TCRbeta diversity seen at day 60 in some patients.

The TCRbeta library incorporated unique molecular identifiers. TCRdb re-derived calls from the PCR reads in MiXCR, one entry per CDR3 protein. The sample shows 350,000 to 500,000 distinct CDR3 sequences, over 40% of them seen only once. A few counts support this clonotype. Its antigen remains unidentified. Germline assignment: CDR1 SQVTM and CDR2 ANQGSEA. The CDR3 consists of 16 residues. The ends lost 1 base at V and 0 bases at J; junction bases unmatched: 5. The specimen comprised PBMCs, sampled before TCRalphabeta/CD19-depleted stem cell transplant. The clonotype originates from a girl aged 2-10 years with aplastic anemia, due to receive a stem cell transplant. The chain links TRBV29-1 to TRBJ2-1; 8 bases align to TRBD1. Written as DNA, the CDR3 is TGCAGCGTTGAAGCCGGACAGGGTCCCTCCTACAATGAGCAGTTCTTC. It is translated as CSVEAGQGPSYNEQFF.